Each of the 4 T cell receptor beta chains below was sequenced from the same sample in a study of blood T cell repertoires in COVID-19. The assay was immunoSEQ multiplex PCR, and TCRdb's table has in-frame clones only and misses some. The table records 95,000 to 150,000 clones, under 90% of them present only once. Material: peripheral blood. All receptors come from a woman in her 70s with acute or convalescent COVID-19.

The chain employs TRBV5-4 and TRBJ2-3; TRBD2 might be the D (6 bases). Germline CDR1 and CDR2: SGHNT and YYREEE (reference sequence). The CDR3 length is 14 residues. V lost 4 bases and J lost 3, with 12 bases in between. The CDR3 reads CASSRDSGTDTQYF. CDR3 nucleotide sequence: TGTGCCAGCAGCCGGGACTCCGGAACAGATACGCAGTATTTT.

This chain links TRBV5-6 with TRBJ1-2; no clear D. V was cut by 1 base and J by 8 bases, with 24 bases left in between. The CDR3 runs 17 residues. Germline values: CDR1 SGHDT, CDR2 YYEEEE. The CDR3 DNA reads TGTGCCAGCAGCTTGACTGGACTACTGAGAGGCGAAGGGGGCTACACCTTC. Translating gives CASSLTGLLRGEGGYTF.

The chain links TRBV5-6 to TRBJ1-6; D not resolved. Germline CDR1 and CDR2: SGHDT and YYEEEE. There are 17 residues in the CDR3. V was clipped by 4 bases and J by 4 bases, with 18 bases between them. CDR3 region: CASSPTAGVGYNSPLHF. CDR3 nucleotides: TGTGCCAGCAGCCCCACGGCAGGCGTCGGATATAATTCACCCCTCCACTTT.

This clone was observed a handful of times. The rearrangement uses TRBV4-1 and TRBJ2-7; weak D call: TRBD2 (6 bases). CDR1 and CDR2 (germline): MGHRA, YSYEKL. The germline V and J ends were trimmed by 0 bases and 6 bases, with 9 bases remaining between them. This CDR3 contains 13 residues. CDR3 protein: CASSQEGGFEQYF. The CDR3 nucleotides read TGCGCCAGCAGCCAAGAGGGAGGTTTCGAGCAGTACTTC.